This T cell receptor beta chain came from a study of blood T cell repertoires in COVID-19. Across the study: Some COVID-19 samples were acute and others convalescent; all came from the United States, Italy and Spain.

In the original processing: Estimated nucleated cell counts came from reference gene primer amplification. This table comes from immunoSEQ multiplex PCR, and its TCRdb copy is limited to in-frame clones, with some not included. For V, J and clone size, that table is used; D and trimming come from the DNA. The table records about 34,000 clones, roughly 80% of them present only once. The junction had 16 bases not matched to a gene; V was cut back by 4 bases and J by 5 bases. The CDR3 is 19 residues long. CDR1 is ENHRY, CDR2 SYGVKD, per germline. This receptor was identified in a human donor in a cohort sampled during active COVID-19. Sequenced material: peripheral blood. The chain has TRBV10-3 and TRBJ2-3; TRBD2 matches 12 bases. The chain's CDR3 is CAISVLGLAGGLRRDTQYF. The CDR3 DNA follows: TGTGCCATCAGTGTGTTGGGGCTAGCGGGGGGGCTTAGAAGAGATACGCAGTATTTT.